These 21 T cell receptor beta chains originate from one sample sequenced in a study of blood T cell repertoires in COVID-19. Assay used: immunoSEQ multiplex PCR; TCRdb lists only in-frame clones, some missing. Among 280,000 or so clones, approximately 81% were seen once, and the ten largest hold 2% to 3%. Sequencing was done on a sample of PBMCs or T cells enriched from blood (not recorded which). Receptor source: a woman in her forties or fifties who had recovered from COVID-19.

This clone was detected once. V is TRBV12-3 or TRBV12-4 and J is TRBJ1-2; D unresolved. The length of the CDR3 is 13 residues. The V gene lost 3 bases and the J gene lost 3 bases, with 8 bases spanning the gap. This chain's CDR3 is CASSFSGDYGYTF. The CDR3 nucleotides read TGTGCCAGCAGTTTTAGCGGGGACTATGGCTACACCTTC.

Concerning this clone itself: The same CDR3 is also encoded by other DNA sequences in this sample. The V gene is TRBV7-2, the J gene TRBJ1-3; 7 bases match TRBD1. Germline CDR1 and CDR2: SGHTA and FQGNSA. This CDR3 comprises 14 residues. The V and J ends lost 5 bases and 2 bases, in that order; junction bases with no gene match: 3. CDR3 coding DNA: TGTGCCAGCAGCCCAGGGGGGACTGGAAACACCATATATTTT. Its translation is CASSPGGTGNTIYF.

The CDR3 DNA follows: TGTGCCAGCAGAGGGACAGGGATTAATTCACCCCTCCACTTT. The encoded protein is CASRGTGINSPLHF. The chain uses TRBV27 and TRBJ1-6; 9 bases agree with TRBD1. Germline V CDR1 and CDR2: MNHEY, SMNVEV (reference sequence). V lost 6 bases to trimming and J lost 6 bases; unmatched junction nucleotides: 3. CDR3 length: 14 amino acids.

V usage is TRBV6-5 and J usage is TRBJ2-4, with 7 bases that match TRBD1. Unmatched junction bases numbered 12, after V lost 4 bases and J lost 9 bases. The germline gives CDR1 MNHEY, CDR2 SVGAGI. The CDR3 extends over 15 amino acids. The CDR3 nucleotides are TGTGCCAGCAGTTCCGCCTGGGACAGTACAAGCATTCAGTACTTC. Its protein product is CASSSAWDSTSIQYF.

The V gene is TRBV6-5, the J gene TRBJ2-5, with a weak D call TRBD1 (5 bases). Germline values: CDR1 MNHEY, CDR2 SVGAGI. V lost 6 bases to trimming and J lost 6 bases, with 20 bases between them. The CDR3 totals 15 residues. The CDR3 here is CASSPAQGAGKTQYF. CDR3 DNA: TGTGCCAGCAGCCCCGCGCAGGGCGCAGGAAAGACCCAGTACTTC.

The chain combines TRBV5-1 with TRBJ1-2, with D possibly matching TRBD1 (6 bases). CDR1 and CDR2 (germline): SGHRS, YFSETQ. CDR3 length: 15 amino acids. Trimming took 0 bases from V and 2 from J, leaving 11 bases between them. The CDR3 DNA is TGCGCCAGCAGCTTGGTCCCAGGGGAGAACTATGGCTACACCTTC. As protein: CASSLVPGENYGYTF.

The J gene is TRBJ2-7, the V gene TRBV29-1, with 9 positions matching TRBD1. V lost 5 bases to trimming and J lost 5 bases; unmatched junction nucleotides: 7. CDR3 length: 13 residues. Germline CDR1 SQVTM, CDR2 ANQGSEA. The CDR3 is CSVWGQGNHEQYF. The CDR3 DNA follows: TGCAGCGTTTGGGGACAGGGAAACCACGAGCAGTACTTC.

This chain links TRBV30 with TRBJ1-6; TRBD1 might be the D (5 bases). CDR3 length: 13 residues. Trimming took off 0 bases at V and 10 bases at J, with 10 bases between the two ends. CDR1 and CDR2 (germline): GTSNPN, SVGIG (reference sequence). CDR3 DNA sequence: TGTGCCTGGAGTGTAAAGGGGCTCTCACCCCTCCACTTT. Its translation is CAWSVKGLSPLHF.

This chain joins TRBV29-1 and TRBJ1-1; a weak D match, TRBD1 (5 bases). CDR3 length equals 14 residues. In germline, CDR1 is SQVTM, CDR2 ANQGSEA. V lost 6 bases and J lost 0, with 14 bases in between. This CDR3 is CSVGPGSMNTEAFF. CDR3 nucleotides: TGCAGCGTGGGGCCCGGCTCGATGAACACTGAAGCTTTCTTT.

This clone was observed a handful of times. The genes are TRBV7-9 and TRBJ2-1, with a possible D match to TRBD2 (5 bases). Between the trimmed V and J ends, which lost 0 bases and 7 bases, there was a span of 7 bases. Germline CDR1 and CDR2: SEHNR and FQNEAQ (reference sequence). This CDR3 has 13 amino acids. Written as DNA, the CDR3 is TGTGCCAGCAGCTTAGCCCGGAGGAATGAGCAGTTCTTC. This translates into CASSLARRNEQFF.

This clone was recorded a few times. The V call is TRBV27, the J call TRBJ2-1; unclear D gene. The germline V gene encodes CDR1 MNHEY and CDR2 SMNVEV (reference sequence). The CDR3 is 13 residues long. Trimming removed 2 bases from V and 7 bases from J, with 9 bases in between. In DNA form, the CDR3 reads TGTGCCAGCAGTTTAGGAGAACTAAATGAGCAGTTCTTC. This encodes CASSLGELNEQFF.

The CDR3 spells CASSVVSGHTNTGELFF. The CDR3 nucleotides read TGTGCCAGCAGCGTAGTGAGCGGCCATACGAACACCGGGGAGCTGTTTTTT. This chain links TRBV9 with TRBJ2-2, with D possibly being TRBD2 (5 bases). Trimming removed 0 bases from V and 0 bases from J, with 12 bases in between. The germline V gene has CDR1 SGDLS and CDR2 YYNGEE. This CDR3 has 17 residues.

The chain recombines TRBV28 with TRBJ1-2, with D possibly matching TRBD1 (5 bases). CDR1 and CDR2 from the germline V gene are MDHEN and SYDVKM. The CDR3 consists of 12 residues. Trimming pared 6 bases from V and 8 bases from J, leaving 13 bases between. CDR3 nucleotides: TGTGCCAGCAGCCCCCCCCCAGGGGGCTACACCTTC. This encodes CASSPPPGGYTF.

The chain joins TRBV5-6 to TRBJ2-7, with D possibly matching TRBD1 (6 bases). Trimming stripped 5 bases from V and 7 bases from J, with 19 bases between. The CDR3 is 14 amino acids. Germline assignment: CDR1 SGHDT and CDR2 YYEEEE. The chain's CDR3 is CASSRDTGEGEQYF. CDR3 coding DNA: TGTGCCAGCAGTAGGGACACAGGAGAGGGGGAGCAGTACTTC.

This clone has just a few counts. The chain joins TRBV13 to TRBJ2-7; TRBD2 matches at 15 bases. This CDR3 comprises 15 residues. Germline V gives CDR1 PRHDT, CDR2 FYEKMQ (reference sequence). With 4 bases clipped from V and 6 bases from J, the junction kept 4 bases outside the gene matches. Written as DNA, the CDR3 is TGTGCCAGCAGCTCAGGACTAGCGGGGGGGCGCGAGCAGTACTTC. It translates to CASSSGLAGGREQYF.

The chain joins TRBV7-8 to TRBJ2-1; 7 bases match TRBD2. The CDR3 is 15 residues long. The J segment lost 3 bases and the V segment lost 1 base, leaving 3 bases of the junction unmatched. Germline CDR1 reads SGHVS; CDR2 reads FQNEAQ. CDR3 protein: CASSLVQRGYNEQFF. The CDR3 nucleotides are TGTGCCAGCAGCTTAGTCCAGCGGGGCTACAATGAGCAGTTCTTC. Full variable domain (outside the CDR3, taken from reference TRBV7-8 and TRBJ2-1): GAGVSQSPRYKVAKRGQDVALRCDPISGHVSLFWYQQALGQGPEFLTYFQNEAQLDKSGLPSDRFFAERPEGSVSTLKIQRTQQEDSAVYLCASSLVQRGYNEQFFGPGTRLTVL.

This rearrangement joins TRBV27 to TRBJ1-5; 8 positions match TRBD1. J lost 4 bases, V lost 6 bases, and 5 bases had no gene match. Germline loops: CDR1 MNHEY, CDR2 SMNVEV (reference sequence). This CDR3 is 14 amino acids long. The CDR3 region is CASSRGTGNQPQHF. In DNA, the CDR3 is TGTGCCAGCAGCCGCGGGACAGGTAATCAGCCCCAGCATTTT.

This clone came up once. The V gene is TRBV27, the J gene TRBJ1-5; 11 bases align to TRBD1. The ends lost 1 base at V and 2 bases at J; junction bases unmatched: 4. The CDR3 has 17 amino acids. Per germline, CDR1 MNHEY and CDR2 SMNVEV (reference sequence). As DNA, the CDR3 is TGTGCCAGCAGTTTATGGGCGGGACAGGGGGGCAATCAGCCCCAGCATTTT. Its protein product is CASSLWAGQGGNQPQHF.

This chain links TRBV19 with TRBJ2-2, with TRBD2 matching 7 bases. Germline values: CDR1 LNHDA, CDR2 SQIVND (reference sequence). The CDR3 totals 15 residues. Trimming removed 10 bases from V and 4 bases from J; junction bases left unmatched: 12. The CDR3 is CAMKDPGGSTGELFF. The CDR3 coding sequence is TGTGCCATGAAGGACCCGGGGGGTAGCACCGGGGAGCTGTTTTTT.

CDR3 in amino acids: CASSHIDSNYGYTF. CDR3 DNA sequence: TGTGCCAGCAGCCATATCGACAGCAACTATGGCTACACCTTC. This sequence joins TRBV14 and TRBJ1-2, with D perhaps TRBD1 (5 bases). CDR1 and CDR2 (germline): SGHDN, FVKESK. Trimming removed 3 bases from V and 2 bases from J, with 10 bases in between. The CDR3 contains 14 residues.

The CDR3 protein is CASRYAQGPNTEAFF. The CDR3 DNA reads TGTGCCAGCAGGTATGCCCAGGGGCCGAACACTGAAGCTTTCTTT. The chain couples TRBV28 to TRBJ1-1; D possibly corresponds to TRBD1 (6 bases). Trimming pared 6 bases from V and 1 base from J, leaving 15 bases between. Germline V gene data show CDR1 as MDHEN and CDR2 as SYDVKM. This CDR3 has 15 residues.